The count of the clone carrying this T cell receptor beta chain is one. What it binds is not known. This entry comes from a study of shared clonotypes between healthy human individuals. General study results and limits: Few donors restricted represented genetic and exposure-history diversity. The generation probabilities recorded for non-shared clonotypes fell below those of clonotypes shared by all four donors.

The CDR3 covers 13 residues. The V and J ends lost 3 bases and 8 bases respectively, with 12 bases between them. From germline, CDR1 is MNHNS and CDR2 SASEGT. TCRdb keeps only in-frame clones here, not all; method: immunoSEQ multiplex PCR. The sample lists some 980,000 clones, over 60% occurring once. The donor cohort consisted entirely of Caucasian adults residing in Nashville, Tennessee. Splitting the CD4+ cells yielded a CD45RA+ naive subset and a CD45RA-negative memory subset. The chain is built from TRBV6-1 and TRBJ2-3; D not resolved. The sequence derives from a young man in good health. Sequenced sample: memory CD4+ T cells sorted from blood. Specified subset: CD45RA-negative fraction. This CDR3 is CASSEIEVGTQYF. The CDR3 DNA follows: TGTGCCAGCAGTGAGATTGAGGTCGGTACGCAGTATTTT.